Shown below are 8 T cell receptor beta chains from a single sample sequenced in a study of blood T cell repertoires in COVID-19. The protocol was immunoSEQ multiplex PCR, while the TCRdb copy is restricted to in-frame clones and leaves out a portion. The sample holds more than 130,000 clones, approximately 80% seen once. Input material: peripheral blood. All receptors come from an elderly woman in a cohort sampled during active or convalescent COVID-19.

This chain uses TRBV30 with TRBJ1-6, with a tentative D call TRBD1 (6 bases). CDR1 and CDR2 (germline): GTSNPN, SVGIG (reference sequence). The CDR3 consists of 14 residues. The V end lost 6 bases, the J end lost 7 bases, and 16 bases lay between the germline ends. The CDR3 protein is CACVWGRVNSPLHF. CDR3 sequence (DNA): TGTGCCTGTGTATGGGGGCGCGTCAATTCACCCCTCCACTTT.

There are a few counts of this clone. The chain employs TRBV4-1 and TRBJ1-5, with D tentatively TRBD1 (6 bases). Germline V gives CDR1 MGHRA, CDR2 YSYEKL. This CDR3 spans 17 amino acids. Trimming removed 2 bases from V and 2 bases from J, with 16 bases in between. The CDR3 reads CASSQRGALLGNQPQHF. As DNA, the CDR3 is TGCGCCAGCAGCCAACGGGGGGCACTTTTGGGCAATCAGCCCCAGCATTTT.

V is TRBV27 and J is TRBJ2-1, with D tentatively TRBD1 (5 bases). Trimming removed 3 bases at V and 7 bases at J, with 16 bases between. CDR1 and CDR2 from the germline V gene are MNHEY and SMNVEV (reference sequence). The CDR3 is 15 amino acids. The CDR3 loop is CASSFSPGRINEQFF. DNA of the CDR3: TGTGCCAGCAGTTTCAGCCCAGGGCGTATTAATGAGCAGTTCTTC.

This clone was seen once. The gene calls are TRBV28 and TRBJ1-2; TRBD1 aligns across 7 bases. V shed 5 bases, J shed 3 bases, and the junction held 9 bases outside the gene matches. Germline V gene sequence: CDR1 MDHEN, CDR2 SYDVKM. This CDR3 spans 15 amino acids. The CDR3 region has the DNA TGTGCCAGCAGTCCGGGGGACAGAGCATACTATGGCTACACCTTC. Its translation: CASSPGDRAYYGYTF.

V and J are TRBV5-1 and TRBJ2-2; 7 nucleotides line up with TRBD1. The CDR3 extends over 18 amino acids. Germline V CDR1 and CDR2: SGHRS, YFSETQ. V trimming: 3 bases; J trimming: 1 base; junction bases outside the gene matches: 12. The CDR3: CASSSEASDRVNTGELFF. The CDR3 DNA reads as TGCGCCAGCAGCTCGGAAGCGAGCGACAGGGTGAACACCGGGGAGCTGTTTTTT.

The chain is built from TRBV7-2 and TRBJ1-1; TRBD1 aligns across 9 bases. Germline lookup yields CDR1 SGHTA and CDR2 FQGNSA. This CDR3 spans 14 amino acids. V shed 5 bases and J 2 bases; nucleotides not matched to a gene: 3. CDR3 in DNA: TGTGCCAGCAGCGTGGGACAGGGCAACACTGAAGCTTTCTTT. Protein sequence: CASSVGQGNTEAFF.

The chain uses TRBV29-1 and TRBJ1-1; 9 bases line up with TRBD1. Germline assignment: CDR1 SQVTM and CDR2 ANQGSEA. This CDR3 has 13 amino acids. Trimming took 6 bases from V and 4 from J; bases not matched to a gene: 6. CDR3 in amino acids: CSVDDRGSTEAFF. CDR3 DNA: TGCAGCGTGGACGACAGGGGGTCCACTGAAGCTTTCTTT.

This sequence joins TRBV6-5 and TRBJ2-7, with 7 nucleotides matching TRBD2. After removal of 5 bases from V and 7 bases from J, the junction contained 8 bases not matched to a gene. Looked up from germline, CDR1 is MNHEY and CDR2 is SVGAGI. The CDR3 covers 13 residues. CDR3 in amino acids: CASSQRLAREQYF. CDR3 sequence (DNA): TGTGCCAGCAGTCAACGACTAGCACGGGAGCAGTACTTC.